This T cell receptor beta chain was captured by sequencing in a study of Ad26.COV2.S vaccination and SARS-CoV-2 variants. Libraries were prepared by immunoSEQ multiplex PCR; TCRdb keeps only in-frame clonotypes and omits some of them. The table lists about 350,000 clones, roughly 90% of them singletons. The sample's treatment: around 19 received Ad26.COV2.S at low or high dose, single or two shots; five or six received placebo; per-sample allocation not given. Day 63 after the first injection of vaccine or placebo was the sampling time. Vaccination used an Ad26 vector expressing Wuhan-strain SARS-CoV-2 spike. Trimming took 1 base from V and 1 from J, leaving 11 bases between them. Germline CDR1 LNHNV, CDR2 YYDKDF (reference sequence). The CDR3 covers 16 residues.

The V gene is TRBV15, the J gene TRBJ1-5; D gene ambiguous. Specimen: peripheral blood, collected in a trial of Ad26.COV2.S vaccine versus placebo. The source of this sequence is a person between 18 and 60 years old who received the Ad26.COV2.S COVID-19 vaccine or a placebo. DNA of the CDR3: TGTGCCACCAGCAGAGGGGTCGGAGGGAGCAATCAGCCCCAGCATTTT. Amino acid sequence: CATSRGVGGSNQPQHF.